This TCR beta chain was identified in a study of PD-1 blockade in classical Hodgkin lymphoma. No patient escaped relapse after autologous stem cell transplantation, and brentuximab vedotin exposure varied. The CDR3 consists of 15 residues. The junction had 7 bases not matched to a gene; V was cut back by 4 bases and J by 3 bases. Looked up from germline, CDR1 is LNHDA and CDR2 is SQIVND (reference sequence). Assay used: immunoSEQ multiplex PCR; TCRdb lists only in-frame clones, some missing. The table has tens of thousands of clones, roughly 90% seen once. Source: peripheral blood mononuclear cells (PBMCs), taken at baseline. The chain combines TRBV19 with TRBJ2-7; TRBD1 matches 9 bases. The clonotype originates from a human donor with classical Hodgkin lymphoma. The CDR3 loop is CASSTGQGPGYEQYF. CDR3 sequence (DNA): TGTGCCAGTAGTACGGGACAGGGTCCGGGCTACGAGCAGTACTTC. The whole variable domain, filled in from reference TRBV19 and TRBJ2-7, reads DGGITQSPKYLFRKEGQNVTLSCEQNLNHDAMYWYRQDPGQGLRLIYYSQIVNDFQKGDIAEGYSVSREKKESFPLTVTSAQKNPTAFYLCASSTGQGPGYEQYFGPGTRLTVT.